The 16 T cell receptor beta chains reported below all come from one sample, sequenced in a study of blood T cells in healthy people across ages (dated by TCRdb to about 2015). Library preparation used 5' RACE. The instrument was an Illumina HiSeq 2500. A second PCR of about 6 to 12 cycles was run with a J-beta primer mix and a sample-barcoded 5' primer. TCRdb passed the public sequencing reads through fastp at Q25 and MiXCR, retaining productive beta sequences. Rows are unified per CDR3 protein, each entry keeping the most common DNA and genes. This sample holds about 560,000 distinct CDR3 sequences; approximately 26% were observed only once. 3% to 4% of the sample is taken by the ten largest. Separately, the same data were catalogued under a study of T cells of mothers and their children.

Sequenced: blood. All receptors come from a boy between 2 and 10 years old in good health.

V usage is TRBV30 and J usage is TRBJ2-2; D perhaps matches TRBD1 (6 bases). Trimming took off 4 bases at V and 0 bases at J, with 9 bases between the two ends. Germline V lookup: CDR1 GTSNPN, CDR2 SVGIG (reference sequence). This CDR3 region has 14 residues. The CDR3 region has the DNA TGTGCCTGGAAGACAGGCTCGAACACCGGGGAGCTGTTTTTT. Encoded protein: CAWKTGSNTGELFF.

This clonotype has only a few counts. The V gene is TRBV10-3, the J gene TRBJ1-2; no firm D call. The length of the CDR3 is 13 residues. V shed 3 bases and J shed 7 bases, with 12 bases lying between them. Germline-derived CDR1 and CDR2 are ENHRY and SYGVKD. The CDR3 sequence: CAISDSVGRGYTF. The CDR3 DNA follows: TGTGCCATCAGTGACTCCGTTGGACGTGGCTACACCTTC.

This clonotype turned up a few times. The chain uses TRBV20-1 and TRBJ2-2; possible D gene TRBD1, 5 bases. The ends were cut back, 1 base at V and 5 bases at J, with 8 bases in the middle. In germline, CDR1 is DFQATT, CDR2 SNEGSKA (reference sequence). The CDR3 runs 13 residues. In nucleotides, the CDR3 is TGCAGTGCTAGAGGCAGGGAAACCGGGGAGCTGTTTTTT. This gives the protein CSARGRETGELFF.

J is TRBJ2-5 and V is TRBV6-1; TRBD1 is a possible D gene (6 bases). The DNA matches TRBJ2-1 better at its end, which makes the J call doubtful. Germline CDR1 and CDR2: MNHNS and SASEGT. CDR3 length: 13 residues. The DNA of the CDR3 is TGTGCCAGCAGTGAGGCTGGGACACTTCTGCAGTTCTTC. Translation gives CASSEAGTLLQFF.

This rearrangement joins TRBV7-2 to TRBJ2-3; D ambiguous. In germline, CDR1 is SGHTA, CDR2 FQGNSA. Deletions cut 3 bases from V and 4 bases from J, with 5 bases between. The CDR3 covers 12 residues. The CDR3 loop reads CASSFASDTQYF. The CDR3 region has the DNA TGTGCCAGCAGCTTTGCCTCAGATACGCAGTATTTT.

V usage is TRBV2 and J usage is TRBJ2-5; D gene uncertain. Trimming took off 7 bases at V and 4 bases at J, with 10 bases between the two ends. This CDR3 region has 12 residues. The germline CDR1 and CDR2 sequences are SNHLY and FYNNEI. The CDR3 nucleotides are TGTGCCAGCAAGATACTGGGAGAGACCCAGTACTTC. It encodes CASKILGETQYF. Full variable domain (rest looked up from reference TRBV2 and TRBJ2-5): EPEVTQTPSHQVTQMGQEVILRCVPISNHLYFYWYRQILGQKVEFLVSFYNNEISEKSEIFDDQFSVERPDGSNFTLKIRSTKLEDSAMYFCASKILGETQYFGPGTRLLVL.

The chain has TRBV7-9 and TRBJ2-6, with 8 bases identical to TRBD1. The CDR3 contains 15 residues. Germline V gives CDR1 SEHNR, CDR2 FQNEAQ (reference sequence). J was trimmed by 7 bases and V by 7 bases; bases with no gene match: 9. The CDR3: CASNQAGGAANVLTF. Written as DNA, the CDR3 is TGTGCCAGCAACCAGGCAGGGGGCGCCGCCAACGTCCTGACTTTC.

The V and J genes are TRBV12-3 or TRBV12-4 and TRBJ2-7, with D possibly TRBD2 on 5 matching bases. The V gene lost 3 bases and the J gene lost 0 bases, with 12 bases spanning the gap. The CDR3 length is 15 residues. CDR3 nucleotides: TGTGCCAGCAGTTTTTGGTTAGCGAACTCCTACGAGCAGTACTTC. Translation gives CASSFWLANSYEQYF.

CDR3 nucleotides: TGCGCCAGCAGCCAAGGACAGGGTCTAAAAAACATTCAGTACTTC. The encoded protein is CASSQGQGLKNIQYF. The genes are TRBV4-1 and TRBJ2-4, with 7 bases aligning to TRBD1. Germline V gene sequence: CDR1 MGHRA, CDR2 YSYEKL. This CDR3 has 15 amino acids. The J segment lost 4 bases and the V segment lost 1 base, leaving 4 bases of the junction unmatched.

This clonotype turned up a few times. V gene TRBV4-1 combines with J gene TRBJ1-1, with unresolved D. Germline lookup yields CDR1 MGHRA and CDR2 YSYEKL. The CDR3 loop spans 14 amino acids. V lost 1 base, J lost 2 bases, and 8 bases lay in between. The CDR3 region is CASSQGTFNTEAFF. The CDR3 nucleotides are TGCGCCAGCAGCCAAGGGACGTTTAACACTGAAGCTTTCTTT.

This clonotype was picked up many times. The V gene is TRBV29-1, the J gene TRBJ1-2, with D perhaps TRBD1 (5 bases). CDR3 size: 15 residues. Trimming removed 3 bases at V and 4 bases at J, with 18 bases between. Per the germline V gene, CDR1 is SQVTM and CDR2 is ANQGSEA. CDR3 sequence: CSVEVGGASIYGYTF. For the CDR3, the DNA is TGCAGCGTTGAGGTCGGGGGAGCGTCTATCTATGGCTACACCTTC.

Here the CDR3 DNA reads TGTGCCAGCAGTTGGGCTAGCGGGAGTAAAGAGCAGTACTTC. Amino acids: CASSWASGSKEQYF. The V gene is TRBV6-6, the J gene TRBJ2-7; 10 bases are a match to TRBD2. CDR1 MNHNY and CDR2 SVGAGI come from the germline V gene (reference sequence). The CDR3 has 14 residues. V shed 4 bases and J 7 bases; nucleotides not matched to a gene: 7.

The CDR3 sequence: CASTHMGLAAQETQYF. The DNA for the CDR3 is TGTGCCAGCACCCATATGGGACTAGCGGCCCAAGAGACCCAGTACTTC. The rearrangement uses TRBV12-3 or TRBV12-4 and TRBJ2-5, with TRBD2 identical over 11 bases. The V segment lost 7 bases and the J segment 1 base; nucleotides outside the gene matches: 8. This CDR3 is 16 amino acids long.

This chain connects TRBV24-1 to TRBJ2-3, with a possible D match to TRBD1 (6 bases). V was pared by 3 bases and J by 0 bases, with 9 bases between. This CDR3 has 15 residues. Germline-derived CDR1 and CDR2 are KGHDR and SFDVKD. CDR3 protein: CATSDPGHSTDTQYF. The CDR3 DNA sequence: TGTGCCACCAGTGATCCGGGACACAGCACAGATACGCAGTATTTT.

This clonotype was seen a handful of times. The CDR3 DNA sequence: TGTGCCATCAGCCTGACTCGCTACGAGCAGTACTTC. Encoded protein: CAISLTRYEQYF. The J gene is TRBJ2-5, the V gene TRBV10-3; D not certain. The DNA matches TRBJ2-7 better at its end, which makes the J call doubtful. Germline CDR1 and CDR2: ENHRY and SYGVKD. There are 12 residues in the CDR3.

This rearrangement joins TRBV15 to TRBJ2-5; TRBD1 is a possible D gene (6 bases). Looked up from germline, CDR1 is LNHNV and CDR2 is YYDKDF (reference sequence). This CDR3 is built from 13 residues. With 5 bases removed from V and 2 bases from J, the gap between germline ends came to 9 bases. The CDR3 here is CATSGQRQETQYF. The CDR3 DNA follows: TGTGCCACCAGCGGACAGAGACAAGAGACCCAGTACTTC.